This entry features one TCR beta chain sequence. The antigen is undetermined. Germline CDR1 and CDR2: MNHEY and SVGEGT. The CDR3 contains 14 residues. With 5 bases removed from V and 4 bases from J, the gap between germline ends came to 11 bases. Through a sample-barcoded 5' primer and a J-beta primer mix, a second PCR was run for roughly 6 to 11 cycles. TCRdb fed the 5' RACE reads into MiXCR, producing one record per CDR3 protein. The repertoire holds approximately 2,000,000 distinct CDR3 sequences, with roughly two fifths as singletons. This specimen belongs to a study of blood T cells in healthy people across ages. General study points: PBMC samples, being unsorted, prevented any conclusive comparison of naive and antigen-experienced cells. Diversity figures derived from one million T cells were judged to underestimate the true value. As naive T cell percentage varied, TCR beta diversity correlated strongly with it.

This receptor was taken from a human donor in good health. The chain carries TRBV6-2 or TRBV6-3 and TRBJ2-2; TRBD2 might be the D (6 bases). The specimen was blood. The CDR3 region is CASSPLASTGELFF. The CDR3 DNA sequence: TGTGCCAGCAGTCCTCTAGCGAGCACCGGGGAGCTGTTTTTT.